This T cell receptor beta chain is drawn from a study of T-cell reconstitution after alpha-beta-depleted transplantation in children. The library targeted TCRbeta and was prepared with unique molecular identifiers. TCRdb analysed the PCR reads with MiXCR anew, one entry per CDR3 protein. The sample yields a few hundred thousand distinct CDR3 sequences, around an eighth seen once. Germline V gives CDR1 GTSNPN, CDR2 SVGIG (reference sequence). The CDR3 runs to 14 residues. V was cut by 5 bases and J by 4 bases, with 16 bases left in between. Here the sequenced sample was PBMCs from the stem cell graft donor, taken from the stem cell graft. The chain carries TRBV30 and TRBJ2-3; D might be TRBD1 or TRBD2, each matching 6 bases. This sequence was found in a human donor who donated a stem cell graft to a child with combined immunodeficiency. CDR3 coding DNA: TGTGCCTGGGGGGAAAGGGGGGCTCCAGATACGCAGTATTTT. Amino acid sequence: CAWGERGAPDTQYF.